Given below is one T cell receptor beta chain in context. Its target is not known. Documented time point: peripheral blood 6 weeks after treatment start. This sample is drawn from a study of PD-L1 blockade in urothelial cancer. Study overall: Patients initiated atezolizumab around 2014 at 1,200 mg intravenously every 3 weeks. Overall study findings and caveats: Stronger expansion of tumor-associated clones in blood at 3 weeks distinguished durable-benefit patients.

Generated by immunoSEQ multiplex PCR, the TCRdb table keeps only in-frame clones and is missing some. The table includes 20,000 to 25,000 clones, 90% to 95% detected once. V dropped 1 base and J dropped 4 bases, with 11 bases sitting between them. The CDR3 is 15 amino acids. The germline CDR1 and CDR2 sequences are LNHDA and SQIVND (reference sequence). The clonotype originates from an older woman with urothelial cancer. The chain recombines TRBV19 with TRBJ1-5; D gene uncertain. Source: PBMCs, taken around atezolizumab (anti-PD-L1) treatment. CDR3 nucleotides: TGTGCCAGTAGTATAGCGGGGATACTTAATCAGCCCCAGCATTTT. Translating it yields CASSIAGILNQPQHF.